The rows below give T cell receptor beta chains drawn from one sample of a study of T cell changes during pregnancy in multiple sclerosis. Produced via immunoSEQ multiplex PCR; TCRdb's table is partial and in-frame only. Of around 34,000 clones listed, 90% are singletons. The input for sequencing was CD8+ T cells from peripheral blood mononuclear cells, taken after pregnancy. The receptors originated from a female donor with multiple sclerosis, enrolled in a pregnancy study. CDR3s include the opening cysteine and the closing phenylalanine or tryptophan. Fields, in order: V gene, clone size, D gene, J gene, CDR3 DNA, CDR3 protein. D genes are given only for firm matches. Clone size appears in some rows only: once, few, many, or a class for an expanded clone.

TRBV6-5,-,-,TRBJ1-1,TGTGCCAGCAGTCCGGGATACACTGAAGCTTTCTTT,CASSPGYTEAFF
TRBV7-9,-,-,TRBJ2-1,TGTGCCAGCAGCTTCCCGGGCTACAATGAGCAGTTCTTC,CASSFPGYNEQFF
TRBV10-2,-,-,TRBJ1-1,TGCGCCAGCAGTGAGAGGGAGGGGAGCGTGGGGGAAGCTTTCTTT,CASSEREGSVGEAFF
TRBV9,-,-,TRBJ2-7,TGTGCCAGCAGCGTTACAGGTGACACCTCCTACGAGCAGTACTTC,CASSVTGDTSYEQYF
TRBV6-4,few,TRBD2,TRBJ2-3,TGTGCCAGCAGTGACTCGATGGGAGGGGCAGATACGCAGTATTTT,CASSDSMGGADTQYF
TRBV7-8,-,-,TRBJ2-5,TGTGCCAGCAGCCTCCGGTACCAAGAGACCCAGTACTTC,CASSLRYQETQYF
TRBV15,few,-,TRBJ2-3,TGTGCCACCAGCAGAGATCGAGGGGGGGGTCCGGATACGCAGTATTTT,CATSRDRGGGPDTQYF
TRBV27,-,-,TRBJ2-1,TGTGCCAGCAGTTTACTCCGGGTGTACAATGAGCAGTTCTTC,CASSLLRVYNEQFF
TRBV9,-,TRBD2,TRBJ2-5,TGTGCCAGCAGCTCCCCGGTCGTGGTAGCGGGGGGGGAATATCAAGAGACCCAGTACTTC,CASSSPVVVAGGEYQETQYF
TRBV10-3,-,-,TRBJ1-1,TGTGCCATCAGTTCAGGGAACACTGAAGCTTTCTTT,CAISSGNTEAFF
TRBV13,-,-,TRBJ2-3,TGTGCCAGCAGCTTACCCGGGTCCCCTAGCACAGATACGCAGTATTTT,CASSLPGSPSTDTQYF
TRBV4-1,-,-,TRBJ2-1,TGCGCCAGCAGCCAAGACAGGTTCAGCTACAATGAGCAGTTCTTC,CASSQDRFSYNEQFF
TRBV5-5,-,-,TRBJ2-7,TGTGCCAGCAGCCGAGGTGTTGTGGCCGCGAGCTCCTACGAGCAGTACTTC,CASSRGVVAASSYEQYF
TRBV27,-,TRBD1,TRBJ2-1,TGTGCCAGCAGTTTAATCTGGGACAGGGGGGTGGAGGATGAGCAGTTCTTC,CASSLIWDRGVEDEQFF
TRBV9,-,-,TRBJ2-7,TGTGCCAGCAGCGTAACCGGGAGCTCCTACGAGCAGTACTTC,CASSVTGSSYEQYF
TRBV6-1,-,-,TRBJ1-2,TGTGCCAGCAACAAGGAAGCAGGGTGGAATGGCTACACCTTC,CASNKEAGWNGYTF
TRBV19,-,-,TRBJ2-5,TGTGCCAGTAGTCCCTTTGGGGGGACTGGAGAGACCCAGTACTTC,CASSPFGGTGETQYF
TRBV6-5,-,TRBD1,TRBJ2-2,TGTGCCAGCAGTTACGGGGCAGGGGGACCCACCGGGGAGCTGTTTTTT,CASSYGAGGPTGELFF
TRBV27,-,-,TRBJ2-1,TGTGCCAGCACCCCGGGCGGGGACAGCTGGAATGAGCAGTTCTTC,CASTPGGDSWNEQFF
TRBV7-3,-,TRBD1,TRBJ2-6,TGTGCCAGCAGCCTCCCAGGGGGCTCTGGGGCCAACGTCCTGACTTTC,CASSLPGGSGANVLTF
TRBV27,-,-,TRBJ2-2,TGTGCCAGCGTGCCGGGACTTCCTCTTAACACCGGGGAGCTGTTTTTT,CASVPGLPLNTGELFF
TRBV9,-,-,TRBJ2-3,TGTGCCAGCAGCCCCAGGGCCGAGTTCACAGATACGCAGTATTTT,CASSPRAEFTDTQYF
TRBV5-6,once,TRBD2,TRBJ2-1,TGTGCCAGCAGCTTGGGGCGGGGGGGCTCCTACAATGAGCAGTTCTTC,CASSLGRGGSYNEQFF
TRBV11-2,-,-,TRBJ1-5,TGTGCCAGCAGCAGTGGAGGGAGCAATCAGCCCCAGCATTTT,CASSSGGSNQPQHF
TRBV27,-,-,TRBJ2-1,TGTGCCAGCTCAAATGGGGGGAGTATTTACAATGAGCAGTTCTTC,CASSNGGSIYNEQFF
TRBV5-6,-,-,TRBJ2-7,TGTGCCAGCAGCTTGGTGGGGGGAGCGGCCGAGCAGTACTTC,CASSLVGGAAEQYF
TRBV27,-,TRBD1,TRBJ2-3,TGTGCCAGCACGGGACAGTTTACAGATACGCAGTATTTT,CASTGQFTDTQYF
TRBV2,-,-,TRBJ1-2,TGTGCCAGCAGTGAAGGGGTCCGAACAGGTGGCTACACCTTC,CASSEGVRTGGYTF
TRBV4-1,-,-,TRBJ2-2,TGCGCCAGCAGCCAAGATAAACAGCCTAGCGTCGGGGAGCTGTTTTTT,CASSQDKQPSVGELFF
TRBV9,-,-,TRBJ1-2,TGTGCCAGCAGCCATTCCCGTTCTGAGTCCTTAGATGGCTACACCTTC,CASSHSRSESLDGYTF
TRBV19,-,-,TRBJ1-1,TGTGCCAGTAATGGCCTGAACACTGAAGCTTTCTTT,CASNGLNTEAFF
TRBV2,-,-,TRBJ1-5,TGTGCCAGCAGTGATGGACTGAATCAGCCCCAGCATTTT,CASSDGLNQPQHF
TRBV9,-,-,TRBJ1-4,TGTGCCAGCAGCGTTTCCAGGGACAATACTAATGAAAAACTGTTTTTT,CASSVSRDNTNEKLFF
TRBV27,few,-,TRBJ1-3,TGTGCCAGCAGTTTATCACAGGGAAACACCATATATTTT,CASSLSQGNTIYF
TRBV2,-,TRBD1,TRBJ2-1,TGTGCCAGCAGTGGACACGGACAGGGGATTGAAAATGAGCAGTTCTTC,CASSGHGQGIENEQFF
TRBV4-1,-,-,TRBJ1-2,TGCGCCAGCAGCCAAGGCCCAGGTTCGTATGGCTACACCTTC,CASSQGPGSYGYTF
TRBV4-3,-,TRBD2,TRBJ2-7,TGCGCCAGCAGCCAAGGGACTAGCGGACACTACGAGCAGTACTTC,CASSQGTSGHYEQYF
TRBV7-9,-,TRBD2,TRBJ2-2,TGTGCCAGTTCCCCTTCACGAACTAGCGGGGGCCCGAACACCGGGGAGCTGTTTTTT,CASSPSRTSGGPNTGELFF
TRBV4-2,-,TRBD2,TRBJ2-3,TGTGCCAGCAGCCAAGATCGGGACCAGCGGGGATGGGGTGTCACAGATACGCAGTATTTT,CASSQDRDQRGWGVTDTQYF
TRBV10-3,-,TRBD2,TRBJ2-1,TGTGCCACAGGGACTAGCGGGGGGCATGAGCAGTTCTTC,CATGTSGGHEQFF
TRBV5-8,-,-,TRBJ2-5,TGTGCCAGCAGCTACAGGGCAGAGACCCAGTACTTC,CASSYRAETQYF
TRBV5-1,-,-,TRBJ2-2,TGCGCCAGCAGCTTATTTGCGGGGTGGAGTTCGTCGAACACCGGGGAGCTGTTTTTT,CASSLFAGWSSSNTGELFF
TRBV7-9,-,-,TRBJ2-7,TGTGCCAGCAGCGATGGACACCGCAACTCCTACGAGCAGTACTTC,CASSDGHRNSYEQYF
TRBV27,-,TRBD1,TRBJ2-7,TGTGCCAGCAGTTTCTGGACAGGGGCCCACGAGCAGTACTTC,CASSFWTGAHEQYF